This T cell receptor beta chain was captured by sequencing in a study of shared clonotypes between healthy human individuals. Profiled with immunoSEQ multiplex PCR; TCRdb holds only in-frame clones, not every one. The table lists 500,000 to 700,000 clones, 95% of them singletons. This CDR3 spans 13 amino acids. The V gene's germline CDR1 is PRHDT and CDR2 FYEKMQ (reference sequence). V gave up 5 bases and J gave up 2 bases, with 9 bases separating them. Positive CCR7 selection of CD45RO-negative cells yielded the naive CD8 cells, and terminally differentiated effector memory CD45RA+ cells were excluded.

The sequenced sample was naive CD8+ T cells sorted from blood. The J gene is TRBJ2-5, the V gene TRBV13, with a tentative D call TRBD1 (7 bases). The sequence came from a woman in her 30s in good health. CDR3 in DNA: TGTGCCAGCAGCCCAGGGGGGCAAGAGACCCAGTACTTC. Its protein is CASSPGGQETQYF.